One sample yielded the 22 T cell receptor beta chains listed below, sequenced in a study of shared clonotypes between healthy human individuals. The data were produced by immunoSEQ multiplex PCR, yet TCRdb's version contains in-frame clones alone and is incomplete. The sample consists of millions of clones, roughly 92% of them appearing once. The sample comprised naive CD4+ T cells sorted from blood. Subset indicated: CD45RA+ positively selected. The receptors come from a man in his late teens or twenties in good health.

The chain couples TRBV2 to TRBJ2-7, with D tentatively TRBD1 (6 bases). In germline, CDR1 is SNHLY, CDR2 FYNNEI. Deletions cut 8 bases from V and 4 bases from J, with 18 bases between. The CDR3 contains 14 residues. The CDR3, as DNA: TGTGCCAGCGAGGGGACACTCGAGGGATACGAGCAGTACTTC. This sequence encodes CASEGTLEGYEQYF.

V gene TRBV7-2 combines with J gene TRBJ1-6; D remains unclear. CDR3 length: 14 amino acids. The germline gives CDR1 SGHTA, CDR2 FQGNSA. Trimming took 5 bases from V and 5 from J, leaving 10 bases between them. The CDR3 is CASSPRGNNSPLHF. The CDR3 bases are TGTGCCAGCAGCCCCCGTGGGAATAATTCACCCCTCCACTTT.

V usage is TRBV28 and J usage is TRBJ2-2; 7 nucleotides match TRBD1. The V and J ends lost 1 base and 6 bases, in that order; junction bases with no gene match: 5. The V gene's germline CDR1 is MDHEN and CDR2 SYDVKM. The CDR3 consists of 15 residues. CDR3 sequence: CASSLYDRDPGELFF. In DNA form, the CDR3 reads TGTGCCAGCAGTTTATACGACAGGGATCCCGGGGAGCTGTTTTTT.

This chain uses TRBV18 with TRBJ1-1; 9 nucleotides line up with TRBD1. Germline V gene lookup returns CDR1 KGHSH and CDR2 LQKENI. V shed 3 bases, J shed 0 bases, and the junction held 8 bases outside the gene matches. The CDR3 consists of 17 residues. This CDR3 reads CASSPQRGTGMNTEAFF. The CDR3 DNA is TGTGCCAGCTCACCTCAGCGCGGGACAGGGATGAACACTGAAGCTTTCTTT.

The CDR3 here is CASRLASQPQHF. The CDR3 DNA follows: TGTGCCAGCAGGCTCGCCTCCCAGCCCCAGCATTTT. The genes are TRBV28 and TRBJ1-5; the D is unclear. The CDR3 loop spans 12 amino acids. Germline assignment: CDR1 MDHEN and CDR2 SYDVKM. The germline V and J ends were trimmed by 6 bases and 7 bases, with 10 bases remaining between them.

The chain joins TRBV10-3 to TRBJ2-1; D is undetermined. The CDR3 runs 14 residues. The V gene's germline CDR1 is ENHRY and CDR2 SYGVKD. Trimming removed 0 bases at V and 8 bases at J, with 11 bases between. Here the CDR3 reads CAISESATSDEQFF. CDR3 DNA: TGTGCCATCAGTGAGTCGGCCACCTCCGATGAGCAGTTCTTC.

The chain employs TRBV27 and TRBJ1-5, with 7 bases that match TRBD1. V shed 6 bases, J shed 0 bases, and the junction held 5 bases outside the gene matches. This CDR3 has 15 amino acids. In germline, CDR1 is MNHEY, CDR2 SMNVEV (reference sequence). This CDR3 reads CASSLQGYSNQPQHF. The CDR3 nucleotides are TGTGCCAGCAGCCTACAGGGGTATAGCAATCAGCCCCAGCATTTT.

The V gene is TRBV15, the J gene TRBJ2-6; D gene unclear. Trimming pared 1 base from V and 2 bases from J, leaving 6 bases between. The CDR3 extends over 15 amino acids. The germline V gene has CDR1 LNHNV and CDR2 YYDKDF (reference sequence). CDR3 sequence: CATSRGVAGANVLTF. The CDR3 coding sequence is TGTGCCACCAGCAGAGGGGTGGCTGGGGCCAACGTCCTGACTTTC.

The V call is TRBV28, the J call TRBJ2-3; D is unresolved. Germline CDR1 and CDR2: MDHEN and SYDVKM. The CDR3 length is 13 residues. V was shortened by 2 bases and J by 10 bases, with 13 bases between the two germline ends. The CDR3, as DNA: TGTGCCAGCAGTTTAGGTGCAGCCCCAGCGCAGTATTTT. This sequence encodes CASSLGAAPAQYF. Supplemented by reference TRBV28 and TRBJ2-3, the full variable domain reads DVKVTQSSRYLVKRTGEKVFLECVQDMDHENMFWYRQDPGLGLRLIYFSYDVKMKEKGDIPEGYSVSREKKERFSLILESASTNQTSMYLCASSLGAAPAQYFGPGTRLTVL.

The chain has TRBV6-6 and TRBJ2-3; no definite D call. V was trimmed by 4 bases and J by 3 bases, leaving 11 bases between them. The CDR3 covers 14 residues. Germline CDR1 MNHNY, CDR2 SVGAGI (reference sequence). The CDR3 region is CASSSNLGTDTQYF. Here the CDR3 DNA reads TGTGCCAGCAGTTCCAACCTGGGAACAGATACGCAGTATTTT.

The rearrangement links TRBV6-4 to TRBJ1-6; D remains ambiguous. The V and J ends lost 3 bases and 0 bases respectively, with 18 bases between them. Germline V lookup: CDR1 MRHNA, CDR2 SNTAGT. The CDR3 runs 19 residues. As DNA, the CDR3 is TGTGCCAGCAGTGAATGGGCGGGCGGACGAAGCTCCTATAATTCACCCCTCCACTTT. The encoded protein is CASSEWAGGRSSYNSPLHF.

The chain combines TRBV10-3 with TRBJ2-5, with 9 bases fitting TRBD1. V lost 6 bases and J lost 4; bases outside the gene matches: 12. The V gene's germline CDR1 is ENHRY and CDR2 SYGVKD. The CDR3 extends over 16 amino acids. DNA of the CDR3: TGTGCCATCAGCCCCGGAGACAGGGGGATCGGAGAGACCCAGTACTTC. It specifies CAISPGDRGIGETQYF.

The V and J genes are TRBV7-2 and TRBJ1-1; 8 nucleotides align to TRBD1. CDR3 size: 13 residues. V shed 6 bases, J shed 5 bases, and the junction held 5 bases outside the gene matches. CDR1 is SGHTA, CDR2 FQGNSA, per germline. Here the CDR3 reads CASRPGGGTEAFF. The CDR3 bases are TGTGCCAGCAGACCAGGGGGCGGGACTGAAGCTTTCTTT.

V gene TRBV27 combines with J gene TRBJ2-1; tentative D call: TRBD1 (6 bases). The germline gives CDR1 MNHEY, CDR2 SMNVEV (reference sequence). The CDR3 length is 15 residues. The germline V and J ends were trimmed by 3 bases and 0 bases, with 9 bases remaining between them. In nucleotides, the CDR3 is TGTGCCAGCAGTTTCGGGGACATCTCCTACAATGAGCAGTTCTTC. This codes for CASSFGDISYNEQFF.

This sequence joins TRBV9 and TRBJ1-1, with 8 nucleotides matching TRBD1. The J segment lost 4 bases and the V segment lost 4 bases, leaving 9 bases of the junction unmatched. The CDR3 runs 15 residues. CDR1 and CDR2 (germline): SGDLS, YYNGEE. The CDR3 is CASSLLTGGSTEAFF. As DNA, the CDR3 is TGTGCCAGCAGCCTACTTACAGGGGGTAGCACTGAAGCTTTCTTT. The full variable domain, completed using reference TRBV9 and TRBJ1-1, is DSGVTQTPKHLITATGQRVTLRCSPRSGDLSVYWYQQSLDQGLQFLIQYYNGEERAKGNILERFSAQQFPDLHSELNLSSLELGDSALYFCASSLLTGGSTEAFFGQGTRLTVV.

In regard to this clone: The same CDR3 also results from other DNA sequences found in this sample. The gene calls are TRBV19 and TRBJ2-5; 9 bases align to TRBD1. Germline values: CDR1 LNHDA, CDR2 SQIVND (reference sequence). The J segment lost 2 bases and the V segment lost 5 bases, leaving 6 bases of the junction unmatched. The CDR3 is 15 residues long. CDR3 sequence: CASSFPGQGQETQYF. In nucleotides, the CDR3 is TGTGCCAGTAGTTTTCCGGGACAGGGACAAGAGACCCAGTACTTC.

The V and J genes are TRBV14 and TRBJ1-3, with no clear D. V lost 4 bases and J lost 0, with 13 bases in between. Germline CDR1 is SGHDN and CDR2 is FVKESK. CDR3 size: 16 residues. The CDR3 DNA reads as TGTGCCAGCAGCCCGAACCTCGACATCTCTGGAAACACCATATATTTT. Protein product: CASSPNLDISGNTIYF. Supplemented by reference TRBV14 and TRBJ1-3, the full variable domain reads EAGVTQFPSHSVIEKGQTVTLRCDPISGHDNLYWYRRVMGKEIKFLLHFVKESKQDESGMPNNRFLAERTGGTYSTLKVQPAELEDSGVYFCASSPNLDISGNTIYFGEGSWLTVV.

As for this clone: The sample holds other DNA sequences that translate to the same CDR3. This chain connects TRBV6-5 to TRBJ2-7; perhaps TRBD1 as D (6 bases). The CDR3 is made up of 13 amino acids. Germline assignment: CDR1 MNHEY and CDR2 SVGAGI. V shed 6 bases and J shed 4 bases, with 13 bases lying between them. CDR3 residues: CASRETGLYEQYF. Written as DNA, the CDR3 is TGTGCCAGCAGGGAAACAGGGTTATACGAGCAGTACTTC.

The rearrangement joins TRBV6-6 to TRBJ1-5, with a weak D call TRBD1 (5 bases). The germline gives CDR1 MNHNY, CDR2 SVGAGI (reference sequence). The CDR3 is made up of 14 amino acids. V dropped 4 bases and J dropped 4 bases, with 11 bases sitting between them. For the CDR3, the DNA is TGTGCCAGCAGTTCAGGGTATCGGAATCAGCCCCAGCATTTT. It translates to CASSSGYRNQPQHF.

This clone was found once. This chain joins TRBV5-4 and TRBJ1-1, with D possibly TRBD1 on 5 matching bases. Germline CDR1 and CDR2: SGHNT and YYREEE (reference sequence). There are 15 residues in the CDR3. Trimming took 4 bases from V and 0 from J, leaving 13 bases between them. This CDR3 reads CASSAAGTLNTEAFF. CDR3 DNA sequence: TGTGCCAGCAGCGCGGCCGGGACGCTGAACACTGAAGCTTTCTTT.

The CDR3 DNA reads as TGTGCCAGTAGTCCCTGGACTAGCGGGAGGTTGGAGACCCAGTACTTC. It is translated as CASSPWTSGRLETQYF. The rearrangement links TRBV19 to TRBJ2-5; 14 bases are shared with TRBD2. The CDR3 contains 16 residues. Germline loops: CDR1 LNHDA, CDR2 SQIVND (reference sequence). V shed 5 bases, J shed 5 bases, and the junction held 7 bases outside the gene matches.

V usage is TRBV6-5 and J usage is TRBJ2-5, with 10 bases matching TRBD2. This CDR3 contains 15 residues. The V segment lost 1 base and the J segment 5 bases; nucleotides outside the gene matches: 4. CDR1 and CDR2 (germline): MNHEY, SVGAGI. The CDR3 loop is CASSYFLAGDETQYF. The CDR3 DNA follows: TGTGCCAGCAGTTACTTTCTAGCGGGAGATGAGACCCAGTACTTC.